What follows are 16 T cell receptor beta chains derived from one specimen sequenced in a study of tumor and adjacent non-tumor tissue in lung cancer listed by TCRdb under 2018. The receptor library was made with multiplex PCR. This sample was sequenced with an Illumina HiSeq 2500. TCRbeta libraries were built by three rounds of nested PCR using primers (Table S4), following protocols modified from ARM-PCR. TCRdb reprocessing: public reads trimmed at Q25 with fastp, clones called with MiXCR, in-frame beta chains kept. For every CDR3 protein sequence, its rows merge into one entry that carries the most common genes and DNA. The sample yields about 68,000 distinct CDR3 sequences; roughly three fifths were counted once. The ten most abundant clones make up around 20% of the sample. RNA was isolated from bulk unsorted tissue, and RNA quality was assessed with a NanoDrop ND-1000 and an Agilent 2100. Sample: lung tumor tissue. The receptors were sampled from a man aged 50 or older with non-small cell lung cancer.

This clonotype was seen a few times. V gene TRBV7-9 combines with J gene TRBJ2-5; TRBD1 matches at 8 bases. Germline CDR1 SEHNR, CDR2 FQNEAQ (reference sequence). V lost 4 bases to trimming and J lost 10 bases; unmatched junction nucleotides: 5. CDR3 length: 12 amino acids. The CDR3 protein is CASSSGTGYQYF. CDR3 DNA sequence: TGTGCCAGCAGCTCCGGGACAGGCTACCAGTACTTC.

Worth noting for this clonotype: A read error may account for a junction end that differs from germline. This rearrangement joins TRBV10-3 to TRBJ2-3, with 7 bases matching TRBD1. CDR3 size: 17 residues. Germline CDR1 reads ENHRY; CDR2 reads SYGVKD. CDR3 amino acids: CTISASGTQGFADTQYF. Here the CDR3 DNA reads TGTACCATCAGTGCCTCCGGTACACAGGGGTTCGCAGATACGCAGTATTTT.

Note on this clonotype: This CDR3 is missing its conserved last phenylalanine or tryptophan, likely due to a read error. V usage is TRBV11-1 and J usage is TRBJ2-1, with D possibly TRBD2 on 6 matching bases. CDR3 length equals 15 residues. Germline values: CDR1 SGHAT, CDR2 FQDESV (reference sequence). For the CDR3, the DNA is TGTGCCAACAGCTCAACTAGCAGGTCCTACAATGTGCAGTTCTTA. Translated: CANSSTSRSYNVQFL.

This chain links TRBV28 with TRBJ1-5, with 7 nucleotides matching TRBD1. Germline V lookup: CDR1 MDHEN, CDR2 SYDVKM. CDR3 length: 16 residues. V lost 4 bases and J lost 6; bases outside the gene matches: 12. CDR3 in DNA: TGTGCCAGCAGTTCGCCGACAGGGCGAGCGGTTCAGCCCCAGCATTTT. It specifies CASSSPTGRAVQPQHF.

To note about this clonotype: Its ends do not fully match the called genes, so a read error is possible. V and J are TRBV11-3 and TRBJ2-2; 13 bases line up with TRBD2. CDR3 length: 16 residues. The germline gives CDR1 SGHNT, CDR2 YENEEA. CDR3 protein: CASSLGTSGNTRELFF. The CDR3 DNA is TGCGCCAGCAGCCTCGGGACTAGCGGGAACACCCGGGAGCTGTTTTTT.

Remarks on this clonotype: Since a much larger clone is just one base distant, this may be a read error. The J gene is TRBJ2-5, the V gene TRBV5-6; possibly TRBD2 for D (5 bases). CDR3 length equals 12 residues. From germline, CDR1 is SGHDT and CDR2 YYEEEE. CDR3 loop: CASVKVREIQYF. In DNA form, the CDR3 reads TGTGCCAGCGTCAAAGTGAGGGAGATCCAGTACTTC.

This clonotype was seen only once. The V and J genes are TRBV4-1 and TRBJ2-3, with a possible D match to TRBD2 (6 bases). V was trimmed by 8 bases and J by 4 bases, leaving 19 bases between them. The germline V gene has CDR1 MGHRA and CDR2 YSYEKL. This CDR3 is 15 amino acids long. The CDR3 protein is CASHQGPWGADTQYF. In DNA, the CDR3 is TGCGCCAGCCACCAAGGGCCATGGGGGGCAGATACGCAGTATTTT.

This rearrangement joins TRBV29-1 to TRBJ2-2; weak D call: TRBD2 (5 bases). Per the germline V gene, CDR1 is SQVTM and CDR2 is ANQGSEA. The CDR3 consists of 13 residues. Trimming stripped 6 bases from V and 14 bases from J, with 22 bases between. CDR3 sequence reads: CSVSGIHTVDLFF. The CDR3 coding sequence is TGCAGCGTCTCCGGGATCCACACCGTGGACCTGTTTTTT.

This clonotype was recorded many times. The gene calls are TRBV1 and TRBJ2-7; the D call TRBD1 from the table was never checked on the DNA. TRBV1 is described as a pseudogene. The CDR3 contains 16 residues. CDR3 coding DNA: TGCACCAGCAGCCAAGATAGGGACGGAGAGTCCTACGAGCAGTACTTC. This codes for CTSSQDRDGESYEQYF.

Note on this clonotype: A junction boundary mismatches the germline segment, possibly from a read error. This chain joins TRBV28 and TRBJ2-7; 10 bases align to TRBD2. Germline CDR1 and CDR2: MDHEN and SYDVKM. The CDR3 contains 16 residues. CDR3 protein: CASSSLASGRRYEQHF. The CDR3 DNA is TGTGCCAGCAGTTCCTTGGCTAGCGGGAGACGCTACGAGCAGCACTTC.

On this clonotype: This may be a read error, as it is one base from a much larger clone. V and J are TRBV20-1 and TRBJ2-3, with a tentative D call TRBD2 (5 bases). Trimming left V 3 bases short and J 1 base short, with 11 bases between. Germline V gene data show CDR1 as DFQATT and CDR2 as SNEGSKA (reference sequence). This CDR3 comprises 14 residues. The CDR3: CSARRTGGTDTQYF. DNA of the CDR3: TGCAGTGCTAGGAGGACTGGCGGCACAGATACGCAGTATTTT.

In the case of this clonotype: A much larger clone is a single base away; this may be a read error. The rearrangement joins TRBV5-6 to TRBJ2-4; D is perhaps TRBD2 (5 bases). The length of the CDR3 is 14 residues. The germline gives CDR1 SGHDT, CDR2 YYEEEE. The V end was cut by 1 base, the J end by 3 bases, with 8 bases between. The CDR3 region is CASSLSGSKNIQYF. Written as DNA, the CDR3 is TGTGCCAGCAGCTTGTCGGGGAGCAAAAACATTCAGTACTTC.

A note on this clonotype: Given the absence of the conserved phenylalanine or tryptophan at the CDR3 end, a read error is likely. The DNA is omitted, as the CDR3 cannot be located on it reliably, and the CDR3 follows TCRdb's listing. V gene TRBV11-3 combines with J gene TRBJ2-1; the D call in the table, TRBD1, was not verified against the DNA. The CDR3 spans 12 residues, counting both ends. Per germline, CDR1 SGHNT and CDR2 YENEEA. CDR3 amino acids: CASSLERSGPVS.

The chain joins TRBV6-2 or TRBV6-3 to TRBJ1-2, with unresolved D. CDR1 and CDR2 from the germline V gene are MNHEY and SVGEGT. Trimming pared 7 bases from V and 4 bases from J, leaving 19 bases between. The CDR3 has 15 residues. DNA for the CDR3: TGTGCCAGCAATGACATGGCCTCCCGTACCTATGGCTACACCTTC. Translating gives CASNDMASRTYGYTF.

Ten or more counts support this clonotype. CDR3 nucleotide sequence: TGCGCCAGCAGCCAAGATCCAACAGGGGCCTCTGGGGCCAACGTCCTGACTTTC. Its protein is CASSQDPTGASGANVLTF. This chain links TRBV4-1 with TRBJ2-6, with 7 positions matching TRBD1. The CDR3 covers 18 residues. The V gene's germline CDR1 is MGHRA and CDR2 YSYEKL. V lost 0 bases and J lost 0; bases outside the gene matches: 5.

This clonotype came up a few times. The rearrangement joins TRBV20-1 to TRBJ1-2; 7 bases are a match to TRBD1. There are 13 residues in the CDR3. Germline V lookup: CDR1 DFQATT, CDR2 SNEGSKA (reference sequence). The ends lost 6 bases at V and 8 bases at J; junction bases unmatched: 12. The CDR3: CSAHRQGRDGYTF. Written as DNA, the CDR3 is TGCAGTGCCCACCGACAGGGTCGCGACGGCTACACCTTC.